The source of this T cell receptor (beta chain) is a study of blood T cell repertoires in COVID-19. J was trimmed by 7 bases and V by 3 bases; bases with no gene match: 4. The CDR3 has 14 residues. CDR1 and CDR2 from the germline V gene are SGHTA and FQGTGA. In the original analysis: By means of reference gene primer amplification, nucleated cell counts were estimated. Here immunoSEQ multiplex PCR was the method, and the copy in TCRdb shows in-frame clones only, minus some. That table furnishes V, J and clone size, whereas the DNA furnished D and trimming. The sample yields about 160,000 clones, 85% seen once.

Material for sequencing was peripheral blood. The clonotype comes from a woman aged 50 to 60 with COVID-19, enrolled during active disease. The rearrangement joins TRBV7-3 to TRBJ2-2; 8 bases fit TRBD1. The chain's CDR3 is CASSLQGAVGELFF. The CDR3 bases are TGTGCCAGCAGCTTGCAGGGGGCGGTCGGGGAGCTGTTTTTT.